The clone carrying this TCR beta chain has at least ten counts. The data were obtained in a study of T cells in Graves' hyperthyroidism and ophthalmopathy. The CDR3 has 15 amino acids. J lost 5 bases, V lost 5 bases, and 7 bases had no gene match. CDR1 is SGDLS, CDR2 YYNGEE, per germline. TCR beta CDR3 region amplification was performed from RNA transcripts. In the first-round RT-PCR of the TCR CDR3, the HTBI primer set was used. TCRdb processed the multiplex PCR reads anew with MiXCR; each CDR3 protein has one entry. Here the sample spans 700,000 to 950,000 distinct CDR3 sequences, 35% being singletons.

The sequenced sample was blood. This sequence originates from a woman aged 40-49 years with Graves' hyperthyroidism. V gene TRBV9 combines with J gene TRBJ1-6; 7 bases line up with TRBD1. This chain's CDR3 is CASSATGRNNSPLHF. The CDR3, as DNA: TGTGCCAGCAGTGCGACAGGGAGGAATAATTCACCCCTCCACTTT. The whole variable domain, filled in from reference TRBV9 and TRBJ1-6, reads DSGVTQTPKHLITATGQRVTLRCSPRSGDLSVYWYQQSLDQGLQFLIQYYNGEERAKGNILERFSAQQFPDLHSELNLSSLELGDSALYFCASSATGRNNSPLHFGNGTRLTVT.